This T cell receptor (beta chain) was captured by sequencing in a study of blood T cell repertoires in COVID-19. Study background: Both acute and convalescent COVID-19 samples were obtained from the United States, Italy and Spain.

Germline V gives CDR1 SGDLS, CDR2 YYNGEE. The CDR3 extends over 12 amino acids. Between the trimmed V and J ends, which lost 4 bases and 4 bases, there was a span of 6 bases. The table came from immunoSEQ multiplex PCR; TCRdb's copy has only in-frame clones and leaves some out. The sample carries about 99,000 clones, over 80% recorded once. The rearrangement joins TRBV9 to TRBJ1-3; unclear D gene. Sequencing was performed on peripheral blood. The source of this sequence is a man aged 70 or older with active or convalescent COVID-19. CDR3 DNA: TGTGCCAGCAGCCCCCTAGGAAACACCATATATTTT. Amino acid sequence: CASSPLGNTIYF.